This T cell receptor (beta chain) was captured by sequencing in a study of identical twins (dated by TCRdb to the mid-2010s). At the level of the whole study: The study deep-sequenced TCR alpha and beta repertoires from monozygotic twins, unrelated adults of various ages and cord blood to test whether fetal clonotypes persist. Replicate twin experiments were performed at different times using different library preparation protocols to rule out contamination.

In the case of this clonotype: The target of this receptor is not known. No base quality information exists; no much larger clone differs at one position.

Results the study describes overall, beyond this receptor: Fewer insertions were carried by abundant cord blood beta clonotypes, a similar but weaker trend appeared in young adult naive repertoires, and no such trend appeared in memory repertoires. In monozygotic twins, recombination models systematically underestimated out-of-frame TCR alpha sharing, but the models matched the sharing seen between unrelated individuals. Invariant T cells such as MAIT and iNKT could partly confound zero-insertion analyses, though diverse VJ usage argued against this for most clonotypes. Compared with coincidental sharing between unrelated individuals, an excess of low generation-probability sequences was observed among out-of-frame TCR alpha sequences shared between twins. In beta out-of-frame sequences, excess twin sharing was weaker, because having fewer shared sequences lowered the signal-to-noise ratio. Because the same donors could not be followed over many years, conclusions were based on cross-sectional statistical analysis.

The library was obtained by 5' RACE. Sequencing instrument: Illumina HiSeq 2000. Template switching added a universal primer binding site, and the final cDNA carried a unique molecular identifier that allowed TCR cDNA molecules to be counted accurately. First-strand cDNA for TCR alpha and beta chains was synthesized from specific primers in the conserved constant-segment region. To control for contamination, every cDNA library carried two barcodes: a SMART-Mk sample barcode plus Illumina barcodes. TruSeq adapter sequences and Illumina sample barcodes were added in two successive PCR steps. Sequencing of the TCR alpha and beta cDNA libraries was done on the Illumina HiSeq platform using custom primers. The original pipeline was this. MiGEC processed the raw reads to extract unique molecular identifiers, while MiXCR was used to determine the CDR3 positions. For each individual, recombination models were inferred using an EM algorithm with the repgenHMM and IGoR tools. Shared clonotypes were analyzed with the tcR package in R, and sharing was normalized by the product of cloneset sizes. To study raw recombination free of thymic and clonal selection effects, out-of-frame nonproductive sequences were analyzed. TCRdb itself trimmed the public reads at Q25 with fastp, ran MiXCR and retained productive beta chains. Rows are combined by CDR3 protein, so each entry shows the most common genes and DNA. These V and J calls are TCRdb output, not the study's own analysis. This sample has approximately 630,000 distinct CDR3 sequences in its table, and around 7.4% of those were observed once. The ten largest make up 1.6% of the sample.

Every donor was a healthy Caucasian. Three pairs of female monozygotic twins, all aged roughly 18 to 30 years, were included in the twin cohort. Peripheral blood mononuclear cells were used as the source from which RNA for TCR libraries was isolated. The CDR3 starts with the cysteine, ends with the phenylalanine, and has 15 residues. Only the CDR3 region is kept as DNA, spanning 45 bases read in frame from base 1. V was cut back by 1 base and J by 4 bases, leaving a gap of 12 bases between them. The germline V gene (reference sequence) supplies CDR1 LNHNV and CDR2 YYDKDF. These same data were also listed under a study on yellow fever vaccine responses in identical twins. As the second study states: According to the authors, the vaccine-induced T cell response in identical twins seemed to be partly convergent and partly specific to each individual. Focusing on identical twins, the study followed the T cell clones that responded to the vaccine, and did so with precision.

Sequencing was performed on PBMCs. The clonotype originates from a woman in her late teens or twenties in good health. The V and J genes are TRBV15 and TRBJ2-3; too little of a D gene remains to name it. The nucleotide sequence reads as follows: TGTGCCACCAGCAGAGGGCTCTACAATCCAGATACGCAGTATTTT. Its protein is CATSRGLYNPDTQYF.